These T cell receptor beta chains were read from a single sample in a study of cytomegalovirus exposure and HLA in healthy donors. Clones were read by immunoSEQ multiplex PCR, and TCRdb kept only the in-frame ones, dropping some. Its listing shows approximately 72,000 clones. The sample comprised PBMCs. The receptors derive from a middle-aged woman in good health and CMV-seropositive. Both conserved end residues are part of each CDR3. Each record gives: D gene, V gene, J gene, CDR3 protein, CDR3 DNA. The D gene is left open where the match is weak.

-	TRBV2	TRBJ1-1	CASSGGVTTEAFF	TGTGCCAGCAGTGGGGGGGTGACCACTGAAGCTTTCTTT
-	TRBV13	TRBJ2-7	CASSLGQASYEQYF	TGTGCCAGCAGCTTAGGCCAGGCATCCTACGAGCAGTACTTC
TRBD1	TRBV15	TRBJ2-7	CATSRGQGTYEQYF	TGTGCCACCAGCAGAGGACAGGGTACCTACGAGCAGTACTTC
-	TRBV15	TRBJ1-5	CATSRQGSNQPQHF	TGTGCCACCAGCAGGCAGGGAAGCAATCAGCCCCAGCATTTT
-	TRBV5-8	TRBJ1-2	CASSLKEYGYTF	TGTGCCAGCAGCTTGAAGGAGTATGGCTACACCTTC
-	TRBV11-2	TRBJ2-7	CASSRSTSYEQYF	TGTGCCAGCAGCCGCAGTACTAGCTACGAGCAGTACTTC
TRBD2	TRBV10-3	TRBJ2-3	CAISEAGTSAADTQYF	TGTGCCATCAGTGAGGCCGGGACTAGTGCGGCAGATACGCAGTATTTC
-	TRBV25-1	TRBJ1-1	CASSEYSEGTEAFF	TGTGCCAGCAGTGAATATAGTGAGGGCACTGAAGCTTTCTTT
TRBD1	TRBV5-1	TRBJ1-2	CASSAGQTRSYTF	TGCGCCAGCAGCGCGGGACAGACTCGCAGCTACACCTTC
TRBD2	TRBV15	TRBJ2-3	CATSRAIGTSGSTQYF	TGTGCCACCAGCAGAGCCATCGGGACTAGCGGGAGCACGCAGTATTTT
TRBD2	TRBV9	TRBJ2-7	CASSVGTSGSYEQYF	TGTGCCAGCAGCGTCGGGACTAGCGGGAGTTACGAGCAGTACTTC
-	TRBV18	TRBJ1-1	CASSPEQSNTEAFF	TGTGCCAGCTCACCCGAACAGTCGAACACTGAAGCTTTCTTT
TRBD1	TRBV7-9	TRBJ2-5	CASSGRGQREETQYF	TGTGCCAGCAGCGGAAGGGGGCAAAGGGAAGAGACCCAGTACTTC
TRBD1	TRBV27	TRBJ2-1	CASRGTGGPSYNEQFF	TGTGCCAGCAGAGGTACAGGGGGCCCCTCCTACAATGAGCAGTTCTTC
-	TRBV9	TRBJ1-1	CASSAIVTGLTEAFF	TGTGCCAGCAGCGCAATTGTAACAGGGCTCACTGAAGCTTTCTTT
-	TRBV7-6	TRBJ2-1	CASSFLSVAYNEQFF	TGTGCCAGCAGCTTTTTGTCGGTTGCCTACAATGAGCAGTTCTTC
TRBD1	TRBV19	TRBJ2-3	CASSRTGAFTDTQYF	TGTGCCAGTAGCCGGACAGGGGCCTTCACAGATACGCAGTATTTT